Listed below are T cell receptor beta chains from one sample, sequenced in a study of CD8 T cells in ankylosing spondylitis. TCRdb re-called the 5' RACE reads with MiXCR, one entry per CDR3 protein. The repertoire holds hundreds of thousands of distinct CDR3 sequences, roughly 26% seen once, with under 0.9% in the top ten. Sequences were obtained from blood, either unsorted or a sorted T cell fraction (not recorded which). Receptors originate from a male donor with ankylosing spondylitis. CDR3s include the opening cysteine and the closing phenylalanine or tryptophan. The order of the fields is D gene, J gene, clone size, V gene, CDR3 protein, CDR3 DNA. D genes are given only for firm matches. Clone size appears in some rows only: once, few, many, or a class for an expanded clone.

d_call: TRBD2
j_call: TRBJ2-5
clone_size: few
v_call: TRBV24-1
cdr3_aa: CATSDPTWGGKETQYF
cdr3_nt: TGTGCCACCAGTGATCCAACTTGGGGGGGGAAAGAGACCCAGTACTTC

d_call: TRBD1
j_call: TRBJ1-1
clone_size: few
v_call: TRBV3-1
cdr3_aa: CASSLRQGYRYTEAFF
cdr3_nt: TGTGCCAGCAGCCTTCGACAGGGATATCGGTACACTGAAGCTTTCTTT

d_call: -
j_call: TRBJ2-1
clone_size: -
v_call: TRBV19
cdr3_aa: CASSIGAFNEQFF
cdr3_nt: TGTGCCAGTAGTATAGGCGCATTCAATGAGCAGTTCTTC

d_call: -
j_call: TRBJ2-2
clone_size: -
v_call: TRBV5-1
cdr3_aa: CASSFTGETGELFF
cdr3_nt: TGCGCCAGCAGCTTTACGGGAGAGACCGGGGAGCTGTTTTTT

d_call: TRBD2
j_call: TRBJ2-5
clone_size: few
v_call: TRBV7-9
cdr3_aa: CASSSGGFRETQYF
cdr3_nt: TGTGCCAGCAGCTCGGGGGGTTTCCGGGAGACCCAGTACTTC

d_call: -
j_call: TRBJ1-2
clone_size: few
v_call: TRBV5-1
cdr3_aa: CASSTDRTYGYTF
cdr3_nt: TGCGCCAGCAGCACCGACAGGACTTATGGCTACACCTTC

d_call: -
j_call: TRBJ1-5
clone_size: -
v_call: TRBV20-1
cdr3_aa: CSARDRVNSNQPQHF
cdr3_nt: TGCAGTGCTAGAGATCGGGTAAATAGCAATCAGCCCCAGCATTTT

d_call: -
j_call: TRBJ2-1
clone_size: -
v_call: TRBV2
cdr3_aa: CASRGADNEQFF
cdr3_nt: TGTGCCAGCAGGGGGGCAGATAATGAGCAGTTCTTC

d_call: -
j_call: TRBJ2-3
clone_size: many
v_call: TRBV10-3
cdr3_aa: CAISGSTDTQYF
cdr3_nt: TGTGCCATCAGTGGCAGCACAGATACGCAGTATTTT

d_call: -
j_call: TRBJ2-2
clone_size: few
v_call: TRBV6-1
cdr3_aa: CASRKDRWAGELFF
cdr3_nt: TGTGCCAGCAGAAAAGACCGTTGGGCCGGGGAGCTGTTTTTT

d_call: -
j_call: TRBJ2-3
clone_size: few
v_call: TRBV12-3/TRBV12-4
cdr3_aa: CASSRVSTDTQYF
cdr3_nt: TGTGCCAGCAGTCGCGTGTCCACAGATACGCAGTATTTT

d_call: -
j_call: TRBJ1-3
clone_size: few
v_call: TRBV11-2
cdr3_aa: CASSPGLAGNTIYF
cdr3_nt: TGTGCCAGCAGCCCCGGGTTGGCAGGAAACACCATATATTTT

d_call: TRBD1
j_call: TRBJ2-4
clone_size: few
v_call: TRBV20-1
cdr3_aa: CSASGQNKNIQYF
cdr3_nt: TGCAGTGCCTCGGGACAGAACAAAAACATTCAGTACTTC

d_call: TRBD1
j_call: TRBJ2-3
clone_size: few
v_call: TRBV5-1
cdr3_aa: CASSLGQGVDTQYF
cdr3_nt: TGCGCCAGCAGCTTGGGACAGGGTGTAGATACGCAGTATTTT

d_call: -
j_call: TRBJ2-1
clone_size: -
v_call: TRBV19
cdr3_aa: CASSMRGSSYNEQFF
cdr3_nt: TGTGCCAGTAGTATGAGGGGCAGCTCCTACAATGAGCAGTTCTTC

d_call: -
j_call: TRBJ1-2
clone_size: -
v_call: TRBV5-1
cdr3_aa: CASSAGGARGGYTF
cdr3_nt: TGCGCCAGCAGCGCCGGGGGGGCCCGCGGAGGCTACACCTTC

d_call: TRBD2
j_call: TRBJ2-1
clone_size: few
v_call: TRBV9
cdr3_aa: CASSPRLAGHNEQFF
cdr3_nt: TGTGCCAGCAGCCCAAGACTAGCGGGGCACAATGAGCAGTTCTTC

d_call: -
j_call: TRBJ2-7
clone_size: -
v_call: TRBV7-6
cdr3_aa: CASSRDGDSYEQYF
cdr3_nt: TGTGCCAGCAGCCGGGACGGGGACTCCTACGAGCAGTACTTC

d_call: -
j_call: TRBJ2-5
clone_size: few
v_call: TRBV15
cdr3_aa: CATSRDLAGETQYF
cdr3_nt: TGTGCCACCAGCAGAGATCTTGCGGGGGAGACCCAGTACTTC

d_call: -
j_call: TRBJ2-1
clone_size: -
v_call: TRBV12-3/TRBV12-4
cdr3_aa: CASSSWFLPLNEQFF
cdr3_nt: TGTGCCAGCAGTTCATGGTTCCTACCTCTCAATGAGCAGTTCTTC

d_call: TRBD1
j_call: TRBJ2-3
clone_size: -
v_call: TRBV29-1
cdr3_aa: CSVSEGASTDTQYF
cdr3_nt: TGCAGCGTTTCTGAGGGGGCTAGCACAGATACGCAGTATTTT

d_call: TRBD1
j_call: TRBJ2-1
clone_size: once
v_call: TRBV24-1
cdr3_aa: CATSDSGQGFYNEQFF
cdr3_nt: TGTGCCACCAGTGATTCCGGACAGGGGTTTTACAATGAGCAGTTCTTC

d_call: TRBD1
j_call: TRBJ2-5
clone_size: few
v_call: TRBV5-1
cdr3_aa: CASSSQSGTEETQYF
cdr3_nt: TGCGCCAGCAGCTCCCAGTCCGGGACAGAAGAGACCCAGTACTTC

d_call: TRBD2
j_call: TRBJ2-1
clone_size: -
v_call: TRBV9
cdr3_aa: CASSPGLAGGPWSSYNEQFF
cdr3_nt: TGTGCCAGCAGCCCTGGACTAGCGGGAGGGCCGTGGAGCTCCTACAATGAGCAGTTCTTC

d_call: -
j_call: TRBJ2-7
clone_size: -
v_call: TRBV5-6
cdr3_aa: CASSPLQTGLGSYEQYF
cdr3_nt: TGTGCCAGCAGCCCCCTTCAAACAGGGCTCGGATCCTACGAGCAGTACTTC

d_call: -
j_call: TRBJ1-5
clone_size: few
v_call: TRBV5-1
cdr3_aa: CASSLGGYNNQPQHF
cdr3_nt: TGCGCCAGCAGCTTGGGCGGGTATAACAATCAGCCCCAGCATTTT

d_call: TRBD1
j_call: TRBJ2-1
clone_size: -
v_call: TRBV5-1
cdr3_aa: CASSIGSTGGINEQFF
cdr3_nt: TGCGCCAGCAGTATTGGGAGCACAGGGGGCATCAATGAGCAGTTCTTC

d_call: TRBD1
j_call: TRBJ1-2
clone_size: -
v_call: TRBV5-1
cdr3_aa: CASSASTPETGEYGYTF
cdr3_nt: TGCGCCAGCTCAGCTTCTACCCCCGAGACAGGGGAATATGGCTACACCTTC

d_call: -
j_call: TRBJ2-2
clone_size: -
v_call: TRBV20-1
cdr3_aa: CSARDRSGTNTGELFF
cdr3_nt: TGCAGTGCTAGAGATCGGAGCGGAACGAACACCGGGGAGCTGTTTTTT

d_call: TRBD2
j_call: TRBJ2-1
clone_size: few
v_call: TRBV24-1
cdr3_aa: CATSDPGTSGNNEQFF
cdr3_nt: TGTGCCACCAGTGACCCCGGGACTAGCGGAAACAATGAGCAGTTCTTC

d_call: -
j_call: TRBJ1-6
clone_size: many
v_call: TRBV7-2
cdr3_aa: CASSPSARPETSPLHF
cdr3_nt: TGTGCCAGCAGCCCCTCGGCGAGGCCTGAAACCTCACCCCTCCACTTT

d_call: TRBD1
j_call: TRBJ1-6
clone_size: few
v_call: TRBV4-1
cdr3_aa: CASSLRQGSSYNSPLHF
cdr3_nt: TGCGCCAGCAGCCTAAGACAGGGAAGCTCCTATAATTCACCCCTCCACTTT

d_call: -
j_call: TRBJ2-1
clone_size: -
v_call: TRBV3-1
cdr3_aa: CASSQGVHEQFF
cdr3_nt: TGTGCCAGCAGCCAAGGTGTCCATGAGCAGTTCTTC

d_call: -
j_call: TRBJ2-1
clone_size: many
v_call: TRBV29-1
cdr3_aa: CSVEATRGNEQFF
cdr3_nt: TGCAGCGTTGAAGCGACTAGGGGCAATGAGCAGTTCTTC

d_call: TRBD1
j_call: TRBJ1-2
clone_size: few
v_call: TRBV24-1
cdr3_aa: CAPTGLDGYTF
cdr3_nt: TGTGCCCCGACAGGGTTGGACGGCTACACCTTC

d_call: TRBD2
j_call: TRBJ2-7
clone_size: few
v_call: TRBV28
cdr3_aa: CATRGLAASYEQYF
cdr3_nt: TGTGCCACCCGGGGACTAGCGGCATCCTACGAGCAGTACTTC

d_call: -
j_call: TRBJ2-5
clone_size: -
v_call: TRBV15
cdr3_aa: CATSRELWQETQYF
cdr3_nt: TGTGCCACCAGCCGCGAGCTTTGGCAAGAGACCCAGTACTTC

d_call: -
j_call: TRBJ2-1
clone_size: few
v_call: TRBV20-1
cdr3_aa: CSARDYEGAASNEQFF
cdr3_nt: TGCAGTGCTAGAGATTACGAGGGAGCGGCCTCCAATGAGCAGTTCTTC

d_call: -
j_call: TRBJ1-1
clone_size: few
v_call: TRBV3-1
cdr3_aa: CASSQALGGTEAFF
cdr3_nt: TGTGCCAGCAGCCAAGCCTTAGGGGGCACTGAAGCTTTCTTT

d_call: -
j_call: TRBJ1-1
clone_size: few
v_call: TRBV11-1
cdr3_aa: CASKLTDLPGNTEAFF
cdr3_nt: TGTGCCAGCAAGTTAACAGACCTACCCGGGAACACTGAAGCTTTCTTT

d_call: -
j_call: TRBJ2-2
clone_size: -
v_call: TRBV15
cdr3_aa: CATSRDLGRAPGELFF
cdr3_nt: TGTGCCACCAGCAGAGATCTTGGCAGGGCCCCCGGGGAGCTGTTTTTT

d_call: -
j_call: TRBJ1-6
clone_size: few
v_call: TRBV21-1
cdr3_aa: CAAGAYNSPLHF
cdr3_nt: TGTGCCGCAGGGGCCTATAATTCACCCCTCCACTTT

d_call: -
j_call: TRBJ1-2
clone_size: once
v_call: TRBV6-1
cdr3_aa: CASSVGTATPVYGYTF
cdr3_nt: TGTGCCAGCAGTGTCGGGACCGCTACCCCAGTCTATGGCTACACCTTC

d_call: -
j_call: TRBJ2-7
clone_size: many
v_call: TRBV20-1
cdr3_aa: CSANVGDPAGPHEQYF
cdr3_nt: TGCAGTGCCAACGTGGGCGACCCTGCGGGACCCCACGAGCAGTACTTC

d_call: -
j_call: TRBJ2-7
clone_size: -
v_call: TRBV18
cdr3_aa: CASSPPVGRSSYEQYF
cdr3_nt: TGTGCCAGCTCACCACCTGTTGGAAGGAGCTCCTACGAGCAGTACTTC

d_call: -
j_call: TRBJ1-4
clone_size: -
v_call: TRBV5-1
cdr3_aa: CASSPWTASNEKLFF
cdr3_nt: TGCGCCAGCAGCCCGTGGACAGCTTCGAATGAAAAACTGTTTTTT

d_call: TRBD2
j_call: TRBJ2-7
clone_size: -
v_call: TRBV15
cdr3_aa: CATSRVGGDEQYF
cdr3_nt: TGTGCCACCAGCAGAGTGGGAGGGGACGAGCAGTACTTC

d_call: -
j_call: TRBJ2-2
clone_size: -
v_call: TRBV2
cdr3_aa: CASRADPGHIFGELFF
cdr3_nt: TGTGCCAGCAGGGCTGACCCAGGGCATATTTTCGGGGAGCTGTTTTTT

d_call: TRBD2
j_call: TRBJ2-3
clone_size: -
v_call: TRBV5-1
cdr3_aa: CASSLNGAGEVDTQYF
cdr3_nt: TGCGCCAGCAGCTTGAATGGAGCGGGGGAAGTGGATACGCAGTATTTT

d_call: TRBD2
j_call: TRBJ2-7
clone_size: few
v_call: TRBV5-1
cdr3_aa: CASSLEAGENYEQYF
cdr3_nt: TGCGCCAGCAGCTTGGAAGCGGGAGAGAACTACGAGCAGTACTTC

d_call: -
j_call: TRBJ1-5
clone_size: -
v_call: TRBV20-1
cdr3_aa: CSARDYLGSSNQPQHF
cdr3_nt: TGCAGTGCTAGAGATTATTTGGGGTCTAGCAATCAGCCCCAGCATTTT

d_call: -
j_call: TRBJ2-2
clone_size: -
v_call: TRBV20-1
cdr3_aa: CSAYRAPGPGELFF
cdr3_nt: TGCAGTGCCTACCGGGCTCCGGGTCCCGGGGAGCTGTTTTTT

d_call: -
j_call: TRBJ2-2
clone_size: -
v_call: TRBV5-1
cdr3_aa: CASSFIQGNTGELFF
cdr3_nt: TGCGCCAGCAGCTTTATCCAGGGGAACACCGGGGAGCTGTTTTTT